Presented here are 12 T cell receptor beta chains from one specimen sequenced in a study of CD8 T cells in ankylosing spondylitis. From the 5' RACE reads, TCRdb called clonotypes with MiXCR, one entry per CDR3 protein. The sample gives a few hundred thousand distinct CDR3 sequences, 11% of which show up once; roughly 9.2% is in the top ten. The sample was blood, either unsorted or a sorted T cell fraction (not recorded which). The receptors come from a female donor with ankylosing spondylitis or in good health (not recorded which).

This clonotype was recorded many times. The V gene is TRBV20-1, the J gene TRBJ1-4; the D is unclear. V dropped 3 bases and J dropped 0 bases, with 11 bases sitting between them. CDR1 DFQATT and CDR2 SNEGSKA come from the germline V gene (reference sequence). The length of the CDR3 is 15 residues. In DNA, the CDR3 is TGCAGTGCTAGTTTTCGAGGAGCAACTAATGAAAAACTGTTTTTT. It encodes CSASFRGATNEKLFF.

This clonotype was seen a few times. The chain links TRBV6-1 to TRBJ2-3; 7 bases fit TRBD2. From germline, CDR1 is MNHNS and CDR2 SASEGT. V gave up 11 bases and J gave up 2 bases; unmatched junction bases: 10. The CDR3 length is 14 residues. The CDR3 DNA reads TGTGCCTGTGGAGGCGGGGGAAACACAGATACGCAGTATTTT. It is translated as CACGGGGNTDTQYF.

This clonotype was counted a few times. This chain links TRBV18 with TRBJ1-4; no clear D gene. Germline V gene lookup returns CDR1 KGHSH and CDR2 LQKENI. The length of the CDR3 is 13 residues. Trimming pared 2 bases from V and 8 bases from J, leaving 9 bases between. The CDR3 region has the DNA TGTGCCAGCTCACCAATAGGCAGCGAAAAACTGTTTTTT. This translates into CASSPIGSEKLFF.

At least ten counts were recorded for this clonotype. J is TRBJ2-7 and V is TRBV7-2; D is unresolved. CDR1 SGHTA and CDR2 FQGNSA come from the germline V gene. Between the trimmed V and J ends, which lost 3 bases and 6 bases, there was a span of 6 bases. The CDR3 consists of 11 residues. CDR3 nucleotides: TGTGCCAGCAGCTTGTTGGCCGAGCAGTACTTC. Its protein product is CASSLLAEQYF.

The CDR3 DNA sequence: TGCGCCAGCAGGGGGGCTCTCGGATCCTACGAGCAGTACTTC. Its translation: CASRGALGSYEQYF. V usage is TRBV5-1 and J usage is TRBJ2-7; possibly TRBD1 for D (6 bases). This CDR3 has 14 amino acids. The V end lost 5 bases, the J end lost 1 base, and 13 bases lay between the germline ends. Per the germline V gene, CDR1 is SGHRS and CDR2 is YFSETQ. Full variable domain (missing parts from reference TRBV5-1 and TRBJ2-7): KAGVTQTPRYLIKTRGQQVTLSCSPISGHRSVSWYQQTPGQGLQFLFEYFSETQRNKGNFPGRFSGRQFSNSRSEMNVSTLELGDSALYLCASRGALGSYEQYFGPGTRLTVT.

The table lists this clonotype with many counts. The chain joins TRBV20-1 to TRBJ2-3; TRBD2 is a possible D gene (6 bases). With 4 bases removed from V and 2 bases from J, the gap between germline ends came to 16 bases. The CDR3 has 15 amino acids. Germline V CDR1 and CDR2: DFQATT, SNEGSKA (reference sequence). CDR3 DNA: TGCAGTGCTAATTTGTTGGCGGGGCCCACAGATACGCAGTATTTT. It is translated as CSANLLAGPTDTQYF.

This clonotype was recorded many times. The chain couples TRBV12-3 or TRBV12-4 to TRBJ1-5; TRBD1 agrees at 8 bases. V lost 4 bases and J lost 6; bases outside the gene matches: 14. The CDR3 runs 17 residues. The CDR3 here is CASSSYTGGRGRQPQHF. The CDR3 coding sequence is TGTGCCAGCAGTTCATACACAGGGGGTCGAGGTCGTCAGCCCCAGCATTTT.

J is TRBJ1-2 and V is TRBV2; maybe TRBD1 (5 bases). The CDR3 consists of 12 residues. CDR1 is SNHLY and CDR2 is FYNNEI in the germline V gene. Trimming removed 11 bases from V and 9 bases from J, with 19 bases in between. The CDR3 protein is CASPGGEGSYTF. The CDR3 DNA follows: TGTGCCTCCCCGGGGGGGGAGGGTAGCTACACCTTC. The full variable domain, completed using reference TRBV2 and TRBJ1-2, is EPEVTQTPSHQVTQMGQEVILRCVPISNHLYFYWYRQILGQKVEFLVSFYNNEISEKSEIFDDQFSVERPDGSNFTLKIRSTKLEDSAMYFCASPGGEGSYTFGSGTRLTVV.

This clonotype was picked up a small number of times. The chain couples TRBV11-2 to TRBJ1-4; 8 positions match TRBD1. The CDR3 is 14 residues long. The ends lost 0 bases at V and 8 bases at J; junction bases unmatched: 2. In germline, CDR1 is SGHAT, CDR2 FQNNGV. The DNA for the CDR3 is TGTGCCAGCAGCTTAGACAGGGGGCGGGAAAAACTGTTTTTT. Its translation: CASSLDRGREKLFF.

Ten or more counts support this clonotype. The chain links TRBV6-2 or TRBV6-3 to TRBJ2-7, with 8 bases aligning to TRBD1. V was clipped by 2 bases and J by 1 base; unmatched bases: 4. The CDR3 extends over 15 amino acids. Germline V gene data show CDR1 as MNHEY and CDR2 as SVGEGT. As DNA, the CDR3 is TGTGCCAGCAGTTACCCCCGGACAGGGTCCTACGAGCAGTACTTC. Its translation is CASSYPRTGSYEQYF.

The chain recombines TRBV2 with TRBJ2-3, with D maybe TRBD2 (6 bases). The V end lost 5 bases, the J end lost 1 base, and 13 bases lay between the germline ends. This CDR3 contains 15 residues. From germline, CDR1 is SNHLY and CDR2 FYNNEI. CDR3 sequence: CASSRGGEGTDTQYF. In DNA, the CDR3 is TGTGCCAGCAGTCGAGGTGGGGAGGGCACAGATACGCAGTATTTT.

Many counts were recorded for this clonotype. The chain is built from TRBV14 and TRBJ2-2; D gene ambiguous. The CDR3 is 15 amino acids. Between the trimmed V and J ends, which lost 1 base and 8 bases, there was a span of 14 bases. Germline V gene data show CDR1 as SGHDN and CDR2 as FVKESK. CDR3 region: CASSQANAGGGELFF. The CDR3 nucleotides read TGTGCCAGCAGCCAAGCGAACGCAGGTGGAGGGGAGCTGTTTTTT.